These 6 T cell receptor beta chains came from one sample sequenced in a study of beta chain features in type 1 diabetes. Every bit of the isolated RNA underwent reverse transcription, so sequencing read expressed TCRB transcripts. Data came from immunoSEQ multiplex PCR; TCRdb stores just in-frame clones and leaves some out. The sample includes 220,000 or so clones, 68% of them seen just once. The source material was naive CD4+ T cells from blood. The receptors originated from a man aged 30 to 39 in good health.

The V and J genes are TRBV11-2 and TRBJ2-3; 9 bases are shared with TRBD2. Germline V lookup: CDR1 SGHAT, CDR2 FQNNGV. The CDR3 is made up of 15 amino acids. Unmatched junction bases numbered 5, after V lost 0 bases and J lost 7 bases. CDR3 sequence: CASSLDLRGGNTQYF. The CDR3 bases are TGTGCCAGCAGCTTAGATCTGCGGGGGGGAAATACGCAGTATTTT.

This chain connects TRBV5-4 to TRBJ2-7, with 8 nucleotides matching TRBD1. This CDR3 is built from 14 residues. The V gene's germline CDR1 is SGHNT and CDR2 YYREEE (reference sequence). The ends lost 4 bases at V and 4 bases at J; junction bases unmatched: 7. The CDR3 is CASSPGQDQYEQYF. CDR3 bases: TGTGCCAGCAGCCCGGGACAGGATCAGTACGAGCAGTACTTC.

V gene TRBV7-2 combines with J gene TRBJ2-1; TRBD2 is a possible D gene (6 bases). The CDR3 totals 13 residues. The germline CDR1 and CDR2 sequences are SGHTA and FQGNSA. V dropped 5 bases and J dropped 6 bases, with 11 bases sitting between them. The CDR3 DNA follows: TGTGCCAGCAGCCTAGGGACTCCCAATGAGCAGTTCTTC. It specifies CASSLGTPNEQFF. Together with reference TRBV7-2 and TRBJ2-1, the CDR3 gives the full variable domain: GAGVSQSPSNKVTEKGKDVELRCDPISGHTALYWYRQSLGQGLEFLIYFQGNSAPDKSGLPSDRFSAERTGGSVSTLTIQRTQQEDSAVYLCASSLGTPNEQFFGPGTRLTVL.

This clone is a singleton in its sample. The chain recombines TRBV29-1 with TRBJ1-5; no clear D gene. V lost 4 bases and J lost 3, with 10 bases in between. Germline V gene lookup returns CDR1 SQVTM and CDR2 ANQGSEA. The CDR3 has 13 residues. The CDR3 DNA reads as TGCAGCGTTGCCTCAAGCGTCAATCAGCCCCAGCATTTT. As protein: CSVASSVNQPQHF.

The chain recombines TRBV7-2 with TRBJ2-7; 9 bases line up with TRBD2. V was clipped by 7 bases and J by 1 base; unmatched bases: 8. The CDR3 has 15 residues. Germline values: CDR1 SGHTA, CDR2 FQGNSA. In nucleotides, the CDR3 is TGTGCCAGCACCTACCTGGCGGGAGGGTCCTACGAGCAGTACTTC. It translates to CASTYLAGGSYEQYF.

This clone has just a few counts. The chain joins TRBV2 to TRBJ2-3, with D possibly TRBD2 on 6 matching bases. Trimming took 5 bases from V and 6 from J, leaving 9 bases between them. From germline, CDR1 is SNHLY and CDR2 FYNNEI. The CDR3 sequence is 12 residues long. The CDR3 DNA reads as TGTGCCAGCAGTTATACTAGCGATACGCAGTATTTT. It yields the protein CASSYTSDTQYF.